Sequencing of this T cell receptor beta chain was carried out in a study of shared clonotypes between healthy human individuals. V was shortened by 0 bases and J by 4 bases, with 12 bases between the two germline ends. The CDR3 length is 15 residues. Looked up from germline, CDR1 is SGHRS and CDR2 is YFSETQ. Each subset's genomic DNA was split evenly across several immunoSEQ plates. Each unsorted PBMC replicate got 300 ng genomic DNA, tens of thousands of genomes. As handled by the study authors: Because ImmunoSEQ provided only junction sequences with no quality scores, the filtering differed. Here immunoSEQ multiplex PCR was the method, and the copy in TCRdb shows in-frame clones only, minus some. That table gives V, J and clone size, and the DNA gave D and trimming. The sample carries some 510,000 clones, 79% recorded once.

V usage is TRBV5-1 and J usage is TRBJ2-3; the D gene could be TRBD1 or TRBD2 (5 bases each). The sequenced sample was PBMCs. The sequence came from a woman in her forties in good health. Some clones in this sample may be carry-over from other donors' samples. The CDR3 reads CASSLERGDSDTQYF. DNA of the CDR3: TGCGCCAGCAGCTTGGAGAGGGGTGATTCAGATACGCAGTATTTT.